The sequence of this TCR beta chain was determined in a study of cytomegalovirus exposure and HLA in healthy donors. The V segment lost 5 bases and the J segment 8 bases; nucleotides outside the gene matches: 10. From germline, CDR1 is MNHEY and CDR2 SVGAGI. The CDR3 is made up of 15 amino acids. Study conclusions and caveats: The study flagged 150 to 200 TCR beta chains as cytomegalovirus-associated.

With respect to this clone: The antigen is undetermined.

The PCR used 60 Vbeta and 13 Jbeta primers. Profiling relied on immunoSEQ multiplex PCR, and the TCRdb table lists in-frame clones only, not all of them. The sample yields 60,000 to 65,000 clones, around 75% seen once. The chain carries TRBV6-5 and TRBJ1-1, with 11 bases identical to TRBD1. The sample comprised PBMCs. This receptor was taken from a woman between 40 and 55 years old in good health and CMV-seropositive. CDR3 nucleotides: TGTGCCAGCAGTCCCCGGACAGGGGGCGTCGGGGAAGCTTTCTTT. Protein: CASSPRTGGVGEAFF.